This is a list of T cell receptor beta chains from one sample in a study of T-cell memory formation after mild COVID-19. One entry per CDR3 protein, called by TCRdb with MiXCR from the 5' RACE reads. This table has about 170,000 distinct CDR3 sequences, 10% to 15% appearing once. Input material: PBMCs or a T cell subset sorted from them (not recorded which). These receptors all come from a man between 18 and 35 years old who had mild COVID-19 (a few samples of this study predate the infection). Cell type and time point are not known. CDR3s include the opening cysteine and the closing phenylalanine or tryptophan. A D gene is named only where the DNA matches it firmly. Not every row has a clone size; where given, it reads once, few, many or a size class.

j_gene: TRBJ1-1
v_gene: TRBV7-9
d_gene: -
abundance: -
CDR3aa: CASLHERGTEAFF
CDR3nt: TGTGCCAGCCTCCACGAACGAGGCACTGAAGCTTTCTTT

j_gene: TRBJ1-3
v_gene: TRBV4-3
d_gene: -
abundance: -
CDR3aa: CASSQEVSPGNTIYF
CDR3nt: TGCGCCAGCAGCCAGGAGGTCTCCCCTGGAAACACCATATATTTT

j_gene: TRBJ2-7
v_gene: TRBV7-3
d_gene: TRBD2
abundance: -
CDR3aa: CASSLSGGRRSYEQYF
CDR3nt: TGTGCCAGCAGCTTAAGCGGGGGAAGGAGGTCCTACGAGCAGTACTTC

j_gene: TRBJ2-7
v_gene: TRBV19
d_gene: -
abundance: -
CDR3aa: CASAGGWEQYF
CDR3nt: TGTGCCAGTGCGGGTGGTTGGGAGCAGTACTTC

j_gene: TRBJ2-7
v_gene: TRBV13
d_gene: -
abundance: -
CDR3aa: CASSPYRDKTYEQYF
CDR3nt: TGTGCCAGCAGCCCGTACCGGGACAAAACCTACGAGCAGTACTTC

j_gene: TRBJ2-2
v_gene: TRBV5-1
d_gene: -
abundance: few
CDR3aa: CASSLFTGELFF
CDR3nt: TGCGCCAGCAGCTTATTCACCGGGGAGCTGTTTTTT

j_gene: TRBJ2-7
v_gene: TRBV7-2
d_gene: -
abundance: -
CDR3aa: CASSLGWGGTGYEQYF
CDR3nt: TGTGCCAGCAGCTTAGGGTGGGGCGGGACCGGCTACGAGCAGTACTTC

j_gene: TRBJ2-5
v_gene: TRBV7-2
d_gene: -
abundance: -
CDR3aa: CASSDRRRGETQYF
CDR3nt: TGTGCCAGCAGCGATCGTAGGCGGGGCGAGACCCAGTACTTC

j_gene: TRBJ2-5
v_gene: TRBV5-1
d_gene: -
abundance: few
CDR3aa: CASRAGTTEETQYF
CDR3nt: TGCGCCAGCAGGGCCGGGACCACTGAAGAGACCCAGTACTTC

j_gene: TRBJ1-6
v_gene: TRBV7-9
d_gene: TRBD1
abundance: few
CDR3aa: CASSFGQGASPLHF
CDR3nt: TGTGCCAGCAGCTTCGGACAGGGGGCATCACCCCTCCACTTT

j_gene: TRBJ1-2
v_gene: TRBV7-9
d_gene: TRBD1
abundance: few
CDR3aa: CASSRGQGIANYGYTF
CDR3nt: TGTGCCAGCAGCCGTGGACAGGGGATAGCTAACTATGGCTACACCTTC

j_gene: TRBJ2-1
v_gene: TRBV11-1
d_gene: TRBD2
abundance: few
CDR3aa: CASSPERGGRDEQFF
CDR3nt: TGTGCCAGCAGCCCCGAGCGGGGGGGCAGGGATGAGCAGTTCTTC

j_gene: TRBJ2-3
v_gene: TRBV3-1
d_gene: TRBD2
abundance: few
CDR3aa: CASSLQRGGHDTQYF
CDR3nt: TGTGCCAGCAGCTTGCAGCGGGGGGGCCACGATACGCAGTATTTT

j_gene: TRBJ1-3
v_gene: TRBV6-5
d_gene: -
abundance: few
CDR3aa: CASSGRVSGNTIYF
CDR3nt: TGTGCCAGCTCGGGTAGGGTCTCTGGAAACACCATATATTTT

j_gene: TRBJ1-2
v_gene: TRBV28
d_gene: TRBD1
abundance: -
CDR3aa: CASTTDRDLYGYTF
CDR3nt: TGTGCCAGCACCACAGACAGGGACCTCTATGGCTACACCTTC

j_gene: TRBJ1-2
v_gene: TRBV7-9
d_gene: -
abundance: -
CDR3aa: CASSFDSGNGYTF
CDR3nt: TGTGCCAGCAGCTTCGATTCGGGAAATGGCTACACCTTC

j_gene: TRBJ1-2
v_gene: TRBV12-3/TRBV12-4
d_gene: -
abundance: -
CDR3aa: CASSFNGDGYTF
CDR3nt: TGTGCCAGCAGTTTTAATGGGGACGGCTACACCTTC

j_gene: TRBJ2-1
v_gene: TRBV12-3/TRBV12-4
d_gene: -
abundance: -
CDR3aa: CASSLTSDSYTEQFF
CDR3nt: TGTGCCAGCAGTCTTACATCAGACTCCTACACTGAGCAGTTCTTC

j_gene: TRBJ1-6
v_gene: TRBV10-3
d_gene: -
abundance: -
CDR3aa: CAISVGYSPLHF
CDR3nt: TGTGCCATCAGCGTCGGGTATTCACCCCTCCACTTT

j_gene: TRBJ2-1
v_gene: TRBV14
d_gene: -
abundance: -
CDR3aa: CASSPTGRSYNEQFF
CDR3nt: TGTGCCAGCAGCCCTACCGGGCGGAGCTACAATGAGCAGTTCTTC

j_gene: TRBJ2-3
v_gene: TRBV6-5
d_gene: -
abundance: -
CDR3aa: CASSYSIGGVTQYF
CDR3nt: TGTGCCAGCAGTTACTCGATAGGGGGGGTTACGCAGTATTTT

j_gene: TRBJ2-5
v_gene: TRBV29-1
d_gene: -
abundance: few
CDR3aa: CSVRTGGETQYF
CDR3nt: TGCAGCGTTCGGACCGGCGGGGAGACCCAGTACTTC